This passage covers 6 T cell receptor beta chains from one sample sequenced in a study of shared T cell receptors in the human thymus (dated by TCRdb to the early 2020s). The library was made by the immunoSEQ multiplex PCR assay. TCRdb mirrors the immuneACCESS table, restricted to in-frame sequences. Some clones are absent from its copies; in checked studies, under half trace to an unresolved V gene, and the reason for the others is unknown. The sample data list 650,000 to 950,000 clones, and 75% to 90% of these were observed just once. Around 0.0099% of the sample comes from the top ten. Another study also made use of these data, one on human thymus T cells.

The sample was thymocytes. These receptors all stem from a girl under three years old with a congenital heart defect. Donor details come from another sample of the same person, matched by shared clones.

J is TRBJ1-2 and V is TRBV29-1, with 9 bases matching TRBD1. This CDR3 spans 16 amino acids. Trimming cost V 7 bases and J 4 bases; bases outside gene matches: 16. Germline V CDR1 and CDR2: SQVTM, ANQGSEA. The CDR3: CSALLRGQGRSYGYTF. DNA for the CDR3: TGCAGCGCCTTACTAAGGGGACAGGGTAGGAGCTATGGCTACACCTTC.

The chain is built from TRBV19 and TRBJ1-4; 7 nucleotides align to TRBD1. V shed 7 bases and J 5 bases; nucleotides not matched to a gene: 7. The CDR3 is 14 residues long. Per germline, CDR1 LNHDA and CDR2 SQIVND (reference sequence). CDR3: CASNRTGGNEKLFF. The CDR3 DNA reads TGTGCCAGTAACAGGACAGGCGGCAATGAAAAACTGTTTTTT.

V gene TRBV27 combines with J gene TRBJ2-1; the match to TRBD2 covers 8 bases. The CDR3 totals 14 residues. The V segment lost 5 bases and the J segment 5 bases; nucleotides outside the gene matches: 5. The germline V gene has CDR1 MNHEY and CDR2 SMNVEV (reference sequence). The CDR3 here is CASSPIAGNNEQFF. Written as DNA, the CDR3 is TGTGCCAGCAGTCCCATAGCGGGGAACAATGAGCAGTTCTTC.

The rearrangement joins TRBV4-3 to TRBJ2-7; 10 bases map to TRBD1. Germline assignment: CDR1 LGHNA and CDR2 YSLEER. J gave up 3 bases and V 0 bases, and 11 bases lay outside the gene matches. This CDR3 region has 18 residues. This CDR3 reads CASSQDRNSDRGHYEQYF. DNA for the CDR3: TGCGCCAGCAGCCAAGATAGGAATAGTGACAGGGGGCACTACGAGCAGTACTTC.

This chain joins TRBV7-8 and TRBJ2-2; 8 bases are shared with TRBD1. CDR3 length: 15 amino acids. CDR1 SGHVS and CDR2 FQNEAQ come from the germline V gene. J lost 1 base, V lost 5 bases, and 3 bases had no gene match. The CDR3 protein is CASSGGQGNTGELFF. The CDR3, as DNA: TGTGCCAGCAGCGGCGGACAGGGGAACACCGGGGAGCTGTTTTTT.

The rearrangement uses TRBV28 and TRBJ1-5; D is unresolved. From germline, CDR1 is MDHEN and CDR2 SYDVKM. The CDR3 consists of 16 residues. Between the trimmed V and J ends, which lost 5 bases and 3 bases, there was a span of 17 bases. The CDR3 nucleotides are TGTGCCAGCAGTAGGGTTGTCCGGGATGACAATCAGCCCCAGCATTTT. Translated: CASSRVVRDDNQPQHF.